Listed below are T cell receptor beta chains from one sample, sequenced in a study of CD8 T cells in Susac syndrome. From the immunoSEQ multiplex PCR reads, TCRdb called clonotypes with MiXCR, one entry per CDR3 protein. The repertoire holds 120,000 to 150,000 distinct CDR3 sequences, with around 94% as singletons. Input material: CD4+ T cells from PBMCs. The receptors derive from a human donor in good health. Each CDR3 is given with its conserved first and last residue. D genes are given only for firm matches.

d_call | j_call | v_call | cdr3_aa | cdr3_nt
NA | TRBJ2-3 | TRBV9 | CASSRKSAGYTDTQYF | TGTGCCAGCAGCCGTAAATCGGCGGGGTACACAGATACGCAGTATTTT
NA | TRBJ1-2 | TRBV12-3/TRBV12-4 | CASSSRYGYTF | TGTGCCAGCAGTTCCCGCTATGGCTACACCTTC
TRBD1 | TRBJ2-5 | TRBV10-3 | CAAGQGQETQYF | TGTGCCGCCGGACAGGGACAAGAGACCCAGTACTTC
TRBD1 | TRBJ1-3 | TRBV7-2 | CASSAGQGPGSGNTIYF | TGTGCCAGCAGCGCCGGACAGGGACCTGGCTCTGGAAACACCATATATTTT
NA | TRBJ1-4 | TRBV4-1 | CASSQPQGISSSTNEKLFF | TGCGCCAGCAGCCAACCTCAGGGGATATCCTCTTCAACTAATGAAAAACTGTTTTTT
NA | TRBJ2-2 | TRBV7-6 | CASSNVAENTGELFF | TGTGCCAGCAGCAACGTAGCGGAGAACACCGGGGAGCTGTTTTTT
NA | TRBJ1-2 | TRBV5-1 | CASSLEGHGYTF | TGCGCCAGCAGCTTGGAGGGGCATGGCTACACCTTC
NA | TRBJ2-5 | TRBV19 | CASNGGKTQYF | TGTGCCAGTAACGGGGGAAAGACCCAGTACTTC
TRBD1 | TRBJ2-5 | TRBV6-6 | CASSYRQGETQYF | TGTGCCAGCAGTTATCGACAGGGGGAGACCCAGTACTTC
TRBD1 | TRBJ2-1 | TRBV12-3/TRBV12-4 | CASRVGTGGLDEQFF | TGTGCCAGCAGGGTCGGGACAGGGGGCTTGGATGAGCAGTTCTTC
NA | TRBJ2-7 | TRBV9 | CASSFLGLSDEQYF | TGTGCCAGCAGCTTCTTAGGACTTTCCGACGAGCAGTACTTC
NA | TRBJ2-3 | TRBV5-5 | CASNFYQAWDTQYF | TGTGCCAGCAACTTTTACCAGGCATGGGATACGCAGTATTTT
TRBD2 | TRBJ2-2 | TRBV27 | CASSLQGRSGRGPGELFF | TGTGCCAGCAGTTTACAGGGGAGGAGCGGGAGGGGGCCCGGGGAGCTGTTTTTT
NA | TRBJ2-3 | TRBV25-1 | CASSGDSTDTQYF | TGTGCCAGCAGTGGGGACAGCACAGATACGCAGTATTTT